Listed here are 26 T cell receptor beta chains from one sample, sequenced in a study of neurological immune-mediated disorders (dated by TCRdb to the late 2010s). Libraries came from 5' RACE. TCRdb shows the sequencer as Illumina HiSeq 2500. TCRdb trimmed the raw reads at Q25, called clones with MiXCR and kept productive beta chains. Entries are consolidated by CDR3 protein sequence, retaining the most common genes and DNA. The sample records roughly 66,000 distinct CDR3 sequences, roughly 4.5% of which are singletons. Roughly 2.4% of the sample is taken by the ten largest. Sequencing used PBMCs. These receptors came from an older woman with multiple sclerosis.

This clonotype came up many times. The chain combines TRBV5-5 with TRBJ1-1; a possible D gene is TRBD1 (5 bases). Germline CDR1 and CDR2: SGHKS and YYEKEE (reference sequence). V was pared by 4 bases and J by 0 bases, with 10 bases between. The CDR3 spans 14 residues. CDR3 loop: CASSPREVNTEAFF. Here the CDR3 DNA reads TGTGCCAGCAGCCCCAGGGAAGTGAACACTGAAGCTTTCTTT.

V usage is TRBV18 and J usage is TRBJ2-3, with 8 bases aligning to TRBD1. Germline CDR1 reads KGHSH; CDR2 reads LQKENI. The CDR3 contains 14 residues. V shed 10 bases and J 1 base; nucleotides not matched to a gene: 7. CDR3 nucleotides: TGTGCCACTCGAAGGGGACAGGGCACAGATACGCAGTATTTT. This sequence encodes CATRRGQGTDTQYF. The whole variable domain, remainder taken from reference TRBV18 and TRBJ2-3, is NAGVMQNPRHLVRRRGQEARLRCSPMKGHSHVYWYRQLPEEGLKFMVYLQKENIIDESGMPKERFSAEFPKEGPSILRIQQVVRGDSAAYFCATRRGQGTDTQYFGPGTRLTVL.

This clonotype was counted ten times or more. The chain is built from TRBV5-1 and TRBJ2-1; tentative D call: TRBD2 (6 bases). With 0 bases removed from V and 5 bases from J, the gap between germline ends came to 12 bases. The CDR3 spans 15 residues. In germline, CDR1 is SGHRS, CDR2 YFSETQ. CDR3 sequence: CASSLAGSVNNEQFF. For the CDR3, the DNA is TGCGCCAGCAGCTTGGCCGGGAGTGTCAACAATGAGCAGTTCTTC.

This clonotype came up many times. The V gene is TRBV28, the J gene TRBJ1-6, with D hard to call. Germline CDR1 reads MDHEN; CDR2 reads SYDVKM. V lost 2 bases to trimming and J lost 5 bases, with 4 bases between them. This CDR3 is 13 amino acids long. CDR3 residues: CASSLRDNSPLHF. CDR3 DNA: TGTGCCAGCAGTTTAAGAGATAATTCACCCCTCCACTTT.

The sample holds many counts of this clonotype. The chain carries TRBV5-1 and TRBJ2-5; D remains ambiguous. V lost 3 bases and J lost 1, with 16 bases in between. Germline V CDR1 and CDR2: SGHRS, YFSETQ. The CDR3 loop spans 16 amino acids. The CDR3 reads CASSYGRAPAQETQYF. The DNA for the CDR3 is TGCGCCAGCAGCTATGGAAGGGCCCCGGCCCAAGAGACCCAGTACTTC.

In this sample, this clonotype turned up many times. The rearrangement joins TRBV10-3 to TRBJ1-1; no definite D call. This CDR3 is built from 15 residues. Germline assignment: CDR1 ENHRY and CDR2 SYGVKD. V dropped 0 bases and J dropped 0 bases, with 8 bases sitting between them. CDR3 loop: CAISESQVVNTEAFF. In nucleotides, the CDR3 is TGTGCCATCAGTGAGTCGCAGGTAGTGAACACTGAAGCTTTCTTT.

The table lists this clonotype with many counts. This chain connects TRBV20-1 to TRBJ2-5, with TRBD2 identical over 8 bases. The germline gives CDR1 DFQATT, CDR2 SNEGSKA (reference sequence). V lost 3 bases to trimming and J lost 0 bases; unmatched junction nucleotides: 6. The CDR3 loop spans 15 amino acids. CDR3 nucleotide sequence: TGCAGTGCTAGTATCTTAGCGGGGTACCAAGAGACCCAGTACTTC. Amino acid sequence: CSASILAGYQETQYF.

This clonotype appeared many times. The CDR3 DNA reads TGTGCCAGCAGCTGGGGGTATGCCTACGAGCAGTACTTC. Translated, it gives CASSWGYAYEQYF. The rearrangement links TRBV5-6 to TRBJ2-7; either TRBD1 or TRBD2 may supply D (5 bases each). The CDR3 has 13 residues. The germline CDR1 and CDR2 sequences are SGHDT and YYEEEE. Trimming took 3 bases from V and 2 from J, leaving 9 bases between them.

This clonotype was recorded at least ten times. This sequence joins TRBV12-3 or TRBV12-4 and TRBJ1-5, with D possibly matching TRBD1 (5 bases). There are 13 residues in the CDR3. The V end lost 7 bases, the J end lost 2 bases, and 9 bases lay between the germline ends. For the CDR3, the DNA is TGTGCCAGCACGGGGGGGGGCAATCAGCCCCAGCATTTT. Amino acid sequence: CASTGGGNQPQHF.

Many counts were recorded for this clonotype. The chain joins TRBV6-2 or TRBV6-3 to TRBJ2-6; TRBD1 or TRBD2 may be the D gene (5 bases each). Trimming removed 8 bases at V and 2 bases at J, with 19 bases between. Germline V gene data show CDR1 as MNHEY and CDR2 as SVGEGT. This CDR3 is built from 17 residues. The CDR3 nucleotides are TGTGCCAGCGGCCACCTCGGGGCATCCGCTGGGGCCAACGTCCTGACTTTC. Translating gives CASGHLGASAGANVLTF.

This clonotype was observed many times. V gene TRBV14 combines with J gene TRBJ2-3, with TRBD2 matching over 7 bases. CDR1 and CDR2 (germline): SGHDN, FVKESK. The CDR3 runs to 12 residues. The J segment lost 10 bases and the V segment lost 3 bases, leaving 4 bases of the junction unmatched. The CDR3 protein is CASSQGTTSQYF. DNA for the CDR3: TGTGCCAGCAGCCAGGGGACTACGTCGCAGTATTTT.

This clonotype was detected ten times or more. This CDR3 is CSAIDMAGGPEAFF. In DNA, the CDR3 is TGCAGTGCCATCGACATGGCAGGGGGCCCTGAAGCTTTCTTT. The rearrangement links TRBV20-1 to TRBJ1-1; 8 nucleotides match TRBD1. Germline-derived CDR1 and CDR2 are DFQATT and SNEGSKA (reference sequence). V was pared by 6 bases and J by 6 bases, with 12 bases of the junction left unmatched. This CDR3 is 14 amino acids long.

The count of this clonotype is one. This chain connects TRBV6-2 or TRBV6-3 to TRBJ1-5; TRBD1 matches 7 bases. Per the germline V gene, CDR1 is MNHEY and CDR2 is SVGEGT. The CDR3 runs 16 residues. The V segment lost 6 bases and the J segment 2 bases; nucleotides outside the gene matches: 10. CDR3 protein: CASRRQGEGGNQPQHF. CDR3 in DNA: TGTGCCAGCAGAAGACAGGGCGAGGGCGGCAATCAGCCCCAGCATTTT.

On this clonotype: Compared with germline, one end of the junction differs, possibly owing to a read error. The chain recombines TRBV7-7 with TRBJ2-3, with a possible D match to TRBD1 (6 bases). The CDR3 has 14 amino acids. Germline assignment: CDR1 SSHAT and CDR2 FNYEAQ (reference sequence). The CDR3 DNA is TGTGCTAGCAGCAAAGGACAGTCCACAGATACGCAGTATTTT. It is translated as CASSKGQSTDTQYF.

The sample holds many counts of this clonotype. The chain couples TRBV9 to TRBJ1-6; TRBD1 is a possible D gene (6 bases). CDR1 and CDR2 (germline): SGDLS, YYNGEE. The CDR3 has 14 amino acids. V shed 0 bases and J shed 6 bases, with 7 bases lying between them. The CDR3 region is CASSVGGGNSPLHF. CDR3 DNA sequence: TGTGCCAGCAGCGTAGGAGGGGGTAATTCACCCCTCCACTTT.

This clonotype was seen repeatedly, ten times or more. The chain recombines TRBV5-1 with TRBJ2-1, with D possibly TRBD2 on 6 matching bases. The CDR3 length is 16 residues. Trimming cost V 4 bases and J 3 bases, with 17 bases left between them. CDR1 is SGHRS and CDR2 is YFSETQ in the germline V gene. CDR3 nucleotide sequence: TGCGCCAGCAGCGTAAGCCGGGACTTGAACTACAATGAGCAGTTCTTC. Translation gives CASSVSRDLNYNEQFF. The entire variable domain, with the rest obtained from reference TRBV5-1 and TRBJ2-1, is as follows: KAGVTQTPRYLIKTRGQQVTLSCSPISGHRSVSWYQQTPGQGLQFLFEYFSETQRNKGNFPGRFSGRQFSNSRSEMNVSTLELGDSALYLCASSVSRDLNYNEQFFGPGTRLTVL.

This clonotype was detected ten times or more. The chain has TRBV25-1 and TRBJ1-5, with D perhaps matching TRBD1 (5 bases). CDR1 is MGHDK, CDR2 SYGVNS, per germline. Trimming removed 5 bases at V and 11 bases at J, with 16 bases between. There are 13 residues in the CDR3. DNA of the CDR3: TGTGCCAGCAGTCCGGGGGGTAGCGGGGCCCAGCATTTT. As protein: CASSPGGSGAQHF.

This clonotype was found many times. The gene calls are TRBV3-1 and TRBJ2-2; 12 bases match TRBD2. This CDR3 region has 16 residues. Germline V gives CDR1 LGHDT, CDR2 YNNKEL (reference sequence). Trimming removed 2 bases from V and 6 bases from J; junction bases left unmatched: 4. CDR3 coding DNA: TGTGCCAGCAGCCAAAGAGCTAGCGGGAGGGCCGGGGAGCTGTTTTTT. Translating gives CASSQRASGRAGELFF.

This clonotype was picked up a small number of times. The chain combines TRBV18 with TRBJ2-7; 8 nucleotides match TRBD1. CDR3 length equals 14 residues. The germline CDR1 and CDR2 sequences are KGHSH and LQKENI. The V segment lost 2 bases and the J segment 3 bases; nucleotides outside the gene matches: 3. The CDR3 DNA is TGTGCCAGCTCACCAGCAGGGGGCAACTACGAGCAGTACTTC. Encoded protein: CASSPAGGNYEQYF.

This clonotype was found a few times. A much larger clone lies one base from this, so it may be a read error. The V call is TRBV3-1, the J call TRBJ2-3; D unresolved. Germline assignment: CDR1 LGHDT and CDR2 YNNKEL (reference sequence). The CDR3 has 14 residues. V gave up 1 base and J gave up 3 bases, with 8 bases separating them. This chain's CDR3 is CASSQGARTDTQYF. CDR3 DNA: TGTGCCAGCAGCCAAGGAGCTAGAACAGATACGCAGTATTTT.

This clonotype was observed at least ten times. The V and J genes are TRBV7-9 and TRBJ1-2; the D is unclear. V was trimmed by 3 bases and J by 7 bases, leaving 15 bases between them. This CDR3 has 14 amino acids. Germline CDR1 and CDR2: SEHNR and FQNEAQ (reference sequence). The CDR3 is CASSLFTDSVGYTF. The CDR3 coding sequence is TGTGCCAGCAGCTTGTTCACGGATTCCGTTGGCTACACCTTC.

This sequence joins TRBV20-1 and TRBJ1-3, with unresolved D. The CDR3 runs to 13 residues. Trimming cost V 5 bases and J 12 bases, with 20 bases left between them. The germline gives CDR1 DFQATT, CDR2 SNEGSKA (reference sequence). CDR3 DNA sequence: TGCAGTGCTTTAACTAACTCTGGAAAAAACATATATTTT. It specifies CSALTNSGKNIYF.

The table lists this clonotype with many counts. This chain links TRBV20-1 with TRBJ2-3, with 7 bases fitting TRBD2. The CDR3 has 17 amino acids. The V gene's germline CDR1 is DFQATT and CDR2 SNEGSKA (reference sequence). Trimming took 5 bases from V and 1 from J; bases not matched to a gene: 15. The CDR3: CSAPLLLADPRTDTQYF. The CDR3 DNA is TGCAGTGCTCCACTCCTTCTAGCGGACCCCCGCACAGATACGCAGTATTTT.

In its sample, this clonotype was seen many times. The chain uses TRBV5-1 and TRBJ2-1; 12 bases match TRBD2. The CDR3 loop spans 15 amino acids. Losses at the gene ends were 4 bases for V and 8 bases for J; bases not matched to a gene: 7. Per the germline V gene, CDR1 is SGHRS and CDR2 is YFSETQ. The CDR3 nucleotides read TGCGCCAGCAGCCTACTAGCGGGAGGACGGTATGAGCAGTTCTTC. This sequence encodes CASSLLAGGRYEQFF.

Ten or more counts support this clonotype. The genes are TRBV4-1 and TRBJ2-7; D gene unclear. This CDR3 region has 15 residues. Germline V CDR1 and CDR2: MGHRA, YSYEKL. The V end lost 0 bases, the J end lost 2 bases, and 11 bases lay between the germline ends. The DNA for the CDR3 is TGCGCCAGCAGCCAAGATTCGCCCAATACCTACGAGCAGTACTTC. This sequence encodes CASSQDSPNTYEQYF.

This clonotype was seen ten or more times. CDR3 sequence: CASSYSPASNTGELFF. The CDR3 DNA sequence: TGTGCCAGCAGTTACTCGCCGGCCTCGAACACCGGGGAGCTGTTTTTT. The rearrangement joins TRBV6-2 or TRBV6-3 to TRBJ2-2; D remains unclear. CDR3 size: 16 residues. Trimming cost V 0 bases and J 0 bases, with 8 bases left between them. Germline V gene sequence: CDR1 MNHEY, CDR2 SVGEGT.